A selection of T cell receptor beta chains follows, all from one sample in a study of radiotherapy plus CTLA-4 blockade in lung cancer. Assay used: immunoSEQ multiplex PCR; TCRdb lists only in-frame clones, some missing. The repertoire has roughly 51,000 clones, 80% to 90% of them found once; the top ten carry over 15%. The material was peripheral blood, obtained from a patient treated with radiotherapy plus ipilimumab. The source of these receptors is a human donor with non-small cell lung cancer that progressed on radiotherapy plus ipilimumab. Some clones in this sample may be carry-over from other donors' samples. The CDR3 runs from the conserved cysteine through the conserved F or W. A D gene is named only where the DNA matches it firmly. Only some rows state a clone size, as once, few, many or a class for expanded clones.

D gene: .
J gene: TRBJ1-6
CDR3 length: 14
V gene: TRBV30
clone size: .
CDR3 protein: CAWTKSSYNSPLHF
CDR3 DNA: TGTGCCTGGACTAAGAGCTCCTATAATTCACCCCTCCACTTT

D gene: .
J gene: TRBJ2-5
CDR3 length: 17
V gene: TRBV4-3
clone size: .
CDR3 protein: CASSQDPPQGRQETQYF
CDR3 DNA: TGCGCCAGCAGCCAAGATCCGCCCCAGGGTCGCCAAGAGACCCAGTACTTC

D gene: TRBD2
J gene: TRBJ2-3
CDR3 length: 15
V gene: TRBV2
clone size: .
CDR3 protein: CASSAGGRGADTQYF
CDR3 DNA: TGTGCCAGCAGTGCGGGCGGGAGGGGGGCAGATACGCAGTATTTT

D gene: TRBD1
J gene: TRBJ2-2
CDR3 length: 16
V gene: TRBV9
clone size: .
CDR3 protein: CASSLTGGVGTGELFF
CDR3 DNA: TGTGCCAGCAGCTTGACAGGGGGTGTTGGTACCGGGGAGCTGTTTTTT

D gene: .
J gene: TRBJ2-7
CDR3 length: 13
V gene: TRBV6-1
clone size: .
CDR3 protein: CASSEDQGHEQYF
CDR3 DNA: TGTGCCAGCAGTGAAGACCAGGGCCACGAGCAGTACTTC

D gene: TRBD1
J gene: TRBJ2-3
CDR3 length: 14
V gene: TRBV6-1
clone size: .
CDR3 protein: CASSTGEFPDTQYF
CDR3 DNA: TGTGCCAGCTCGACAGGGGAATTTCCAGATACGCAGTATTTT

D gene: TRBD1
J gene: TRBJ2-7
CDR3 length: 17
V gene: TRBV11-2
clone size: .
CDR3 protein: CASSLGETGGRRDEQYF
CDR3 DNA: TGTGCCAGCAGCTTAGGAGAGACAGGGGGAAGGAGGGACGAGCAGTACTTC

D gene: .
J gene: TRBJ1-2
CDR3 length: 15
V gene: TRBV6-1
clone size: .
CDR3 protein: CASSLQTGWDYGYTF
CDR3 DNA: TGTGCCAGCAGTCTTCAGACAGGTTGGGACTATGGCTACACCTTC

D gene: .
J gene: TRBJ1-5
CDR3 length: 15
V gene: TRBV9
clone size: once
CDR3 protein: CASSAEGDLGQPQHF
CDR3 DNA: TGTGCCAGCAGCGCTGAAGGGGATCTGGGGCAGCCCCAGCATTTT

D gene: TRBD1
J gene: TRBJ1-1
CDR3 length: 13
V gene: TRBV7-3
clone size: .
CDR3 protein: CASSTQGDTEAFF
CDR3 DNA: TGTGCCAGCAGCACACAGGGGGACACTGAAGCTTTCTTT

D gene: .
J gene: TRBJ2-2
CDR3 length: 18
V gene: TRBV5-4
clone size: .
CDR3 protein: CASSGGVSDSSNTGELFF
CDR3 DNA: TGTGCCAGCAGCGGCGGGGTGTCCGACTCTTCGAACACCGGGGAGCTGTTTTTT

D gene: .
J gene: TRBJ2-7
CDR3 length: 12
V gene: TRBV15
clone size: .
CDR3 protein: CATSRVSGEQYF
CDR3 DNA: TGTGCCACCAGCAGAGTCTCAGGTGAGCAGTACTTC

D gene: TRBD1
J gene: TRBJ1-5
CDR3 length: 15
V gene: TRBV11-2
clone size: few
CDR3 protein: CASSLDRGPNQPQHF
CDR3 DNA: TGTGCCAGCAGCCTAGACAGGGGACCTAATCAGCCCCAGCATTTT

D gene: .
J gene: TRBJ1-1
CDR3 length: 13
V gene: TRBV11-2
clone size: .
CDR3 protein: CASSLAVYTEAFF
CDR3 DNA: TGTGCCAGCAGCTTAGCAGTATACACTGAAGCTTTCTTT

D gene: .
J gene: TRBJ2-5
CDR3 length: 15
V gene: TRBV9
clone size: .
CDR3 protein: CASSVDAGPGQTQYF
CDR3 DNA: TGTGCCAGCAGCGTAGATGCCGGACCAGGGCAGACCCAGTACTTC

D gene: .
J gene: TRBJ1-2
CDR3 length: 14
V gene: TRBV6-1
clone size: .
CDR3 protein: CASTRGWTNYGYTF
CDR3 DNA: TGTGCCAGCACTCGGGGGTGGACTAACTATGGCTACACCTTC

D gene: TRBD2
J gene: TRBJ2-1
CDR3 length: 15
V gene: TRBV11-2
clone size: .
CDR3 protein: CASSSGLAKYNEQFF
CDR3 DNA: TGTGCCAGCAGCTCGGGACTAGCGAAATACAATGAGCAGTTCTTC

D gene: TRBD1
J gene: TRBJ2-7
CDR3 length: 15
V gene: TRBV6-6
clone size: .
CDR3 protein: CASSVRDREAYEQYF
CDR3 DNA: TGTGCCAGCAGTGTCCGGGACAGGGAGGCCTACGAGCAGTACTTC

D gene: .
J gene: TRBJ1-2
CDR3 length: 14
V gene: TRBV10-2
clone size: .
CDR3 protein: CASSDGRRAYGYTF
CDR3 DNA: TGCGCCAGCAGTGATGGTCGCAGGGCCTATGGCTACACCTTC

D gene: TRBD1
J gene: TRBJ2-5
CDR3 length: 13
V gene: TRBV7-2
clone size: .
CDR3 protein: CASSPRTGETQYF
CDR3 DNA: TGTGCCAGCAGCCCGCGGACAGGAGAGACCCAGTACTTC

D gene: .
J gene: TRBJ2-7
CDR3 length: 13
V gene: TRBV7-9
clone size: .
CDR3 protein: CASSPDSSYEQYF
CDR3 DNA: TGTGCCAGCAGCCCCGACAGTTCCTACGAGCAGTACTTC

D gene: .
J gene: TRBJ2-2
CDR3 length: 16
V gene: TRBV15
clone size: .
CDR3 protein: CATSRSPGINTGELFF
CDR3 DNA: TGTGCCACCAGCAGAAGCCCGGGGATAAACACCGGGGAGCTGTTTTTT